Below are 16 T cell receptor beta chains sequenced from a single sample in a study of T cells in Graves' hyperthyroidism and ophthalmopathy. Researchers amplified the TCR beta CDR3 regions from RNA transcripts. HTBI primers were the set used in a first-round RT-PCR of the TCR CDR3. TCRdb reanalysed the multiplex PCR reads using MiXCR and keeps one entry per CDR3 protein. The table lists about 400,000 distinct CDR3 sequences, over 13% of them singletons. Sample: blood. The receptors stem from a man aged 50 to 60 with Graves' ophthalmopathy.

This clonotype turned up a few times. The chain uses TRBV5-1 and TRBJ2-7, with D possibly being TRBD2 (5 bases). The CDR3 extends over 15 amino acids. Germline V lookup: CDR1 SGHRS, CDR2 YFSETQ. V was cut by 0 bases and J by 1 base, with 11 bases left in between. This CDR3 is CASSLDPGSSYEQYF. Here the CDR3 DNA reads TGCGCCAGCAGCTTGGACCCGGGGTCGTCCTACGAGCAGTACTTC. The entire variable domain, with the rest obtained from reference TRBV5-1 and TRBJ2-7, is as follows: KAGVTQTPRYLIKTRGQQVTLSCSPISGHRSVSWYQQTPGQGLQFLFEYFSETQRNKGNFPGRFSGRQFSNSRSEMNVSTLELGDSALYLCASSLDPGSSYEQYFGPGTRLTVT.

This sequence joins TRBV12-3 or TRBV12-4 and TRBJ2-2, with TRBD1 as a possible D gene (5 bases). The CDR3 runs to 13 residues. CDR3 DNA: TGTGCTAGTCGACAGCCGAACACCGGGGAGCTGTTTTTT. As protein: CASRQPNTGELFF.

Here the CDR3 DNA reads TGCGCCAGCAGCCAAGTGGGTCTTAATGAAAAACTGTTTTTT. It translates to CASSQVGLNEKLFF. The rearrangement links TRBV4-1 to TRBJ1-4, with D unresolved. Germline values: CDR1 MGHRA, CDR2 YSYEKL. The V and J ends lost 1 base and 4 bases respectively, with 7 bases between them. This CDR3 is built from 14 residues.

This clonotype was counted at least ten times. CDR3 in amino acids: CASSLGAGQPLHF. CDR3 DNA: TGTGCCAGCAGCTTAGGAGCCGGGCAACCCCTCCACTTT. The chain uses TRBV11-2 and TRBJ1-6; D gene uncertain. The CDR3 sequence is 13 residues long. V shed 1 base and J shed 12 bases, with 10 bases lying between them. Looked up from germline, CDR1 is SGHAT and CDR2 is FQNNGV.

At least ten counts were recorded for this clonotype. The chain has TRBV6-1 and TRBJ2-3, with TRBD2 matching 9 bases. The CDR3 totals 15 residues. The V and J ends lost 0 bases and 8 bases, in that order; junction bases with no gene match: 6. Germline V gene data show CDR1 as MNHNS and CDR2 as SASEGT. The CDR3 coding sequence is TGTGCCAGCAGTGAAGCTAGCGGGAGATGGGGTACGCAGTATTTT. This gives the protein CASSEASGRWGTQYF.

This clonotype was counted many times. The V and J genes are TRBV6-1 and TRBJ1-1; D gene unclear. The CDR3 spans 14 residues. Germline-derived CDR1 and CDR2 are MNHNS and SASEGT. Trimming left V 6 bases short and J 4 bases short, with 15 bases between. The chain's CDR3 is CASSPPLVGTEAFF. CDR3 coding DNA: TGTGCCAGCAGCCCCCCGTTAGTGGGCACTGAAGCTTTCTTT.

The chain uses TRBV14 and TRBJ2-7; the match to TRBD2 covers 7 bases. The ends lost 1 base at V and 1 base at J; junction bases unmatched: 4. This CDR3 has 15 amino acids. The V gene's germline CDR1 is SGHDN and CDR2 FVKESK. This chain's CDR3 is CASSQGAGASYEQYF. For the CDR3, the DNA is TGTGCCAGCAGCCAAGGTGCGGGAGCGTCCTACGAGCAGTACTTC.

This rearrangement joins TRBV28 to TRBJ1-4; the match to TRBD1 covers 9 bases. The trim removed 7 bases at V and 11 bases at J, leaving 11 bases unmatched. The CDR3 consists of 14 residues. The germline gives CDR1 MDHEN, CDR2 SYDVKM. CDR3 nucleotides: TGTGCCAGCAATCCGGGACAGGGTGGGAAGAAACTGTTTTTT. As protein: CASNPGQGGKKLFF.

The chain carries TRBV5-5 and TRBJ2-3; TRBD1 agrees at 8 bases. V lost 0 bases, J lost 3 bases, and 6 bases stayed unmatched. From germline, CDR1 is SGHKS and CDR2 YYEKEE (reference sequence). This CDR3 region has 16 residues. CDR3 sequence: CASSLAPWTGTDTQYF. The CDR3 nucleotides are TGTGCCAGCAGCTTGGCCCCGTGGACAGGGACAGATACGCAGTATTTT.

This clonotype was detected many times. J is TRBJ1-1 and V is TRBV11-2; maybe TRBD1 (6 bases). The germline V gene encodes CDR1 SGHAT and CDR2 FQNNGV. This CDR3 is 16 amino acids long. The ends were cut back, 5 bases at V and 5 bases at J, with 21 bases in the middle. The CDR3 DNA sequence: TGTGCCAGCAGCCTGAACCCGAGGGGGAGATGGACTGAAGCTTTCTTT. Its protein product is CASSLNPRGRWTEAFF.

This clonotype showed up many times. This CDR3 reads CASASTGLNTEAFF. The DNA for the CDR3 is TGTGCCAGCGCTTCGACAGGTCTGAACACTGAAGCTTTCTTT. The chain couples TRBV28 to TRBJ1-1; a weak D match, TRBD1 (6 bases). V was trimmed by 8 bases and J by 0 bases, leaving 13 bases between them. The CDR3 has 14 residues. The V gene's germline CDR1 is MDHEN and CDR2 SYDVKM.

This clonotype was picked up many times. The chain is built from TRBV5-1 and TRBJ2-6, with 8 bases aligning to TRBD1. CDR3 length equals 15 residues. V lost 0 bases, J lost 16 bases, and 12 bases stayed unmatched. Germline V lookup: CDR1 SGHRS, CDR2 YFSETQ. CDR3 in DNA: TGCGCCAGCAGCTTGGCCAACGGACAGGGAGTCCCACTGACTTTC. The encoded protein is CASSLANGQGVPLTF.

Remarks on this clonotype: The conserved final phenylalanine or tryptophan is absent from the CDR3, which likely points to a read error. This sequence joins TRBV12-5 and TRBJ1-1; possibly TRBD1 for D (5 bases). This CDR3 has 16 residues. Per germline, CDR1 LGHNT and CDR2 FRNRAP. V was clipped by 0 bases and J by 5 bases, with 16 bases between them. CDR3 residues: CASGLVRKGWGTEAFL. CDR3 DNA: TGTGCTAGTGGTTTGGTACGGAAGGGCTGGGGGACTGAAGCTTTCCTT.

This clonotype was seen a handful of times. The J gene is TRBJ2-5, the V gene TRBV28, with 7 bases matching TRBD2. CDR1 and CDR2 (germline): MDHEN, SYDVKM. The CDR3 spans 15 residues. The V segment lost 2 bases and the J segment 5 bases; nucleotides outside the gene matches: 8. The CDR3 nucleotides read TGTGCCAGCAGTTTAGGGACTACCTTAGGGGAGACCCAGTACTTC. Translation gives CASSLGTTLGETQYF.

This clonotype was seen many times. This CDR3 reads CASAPRNEQGAFFRQDTQYF. The CDR3 DNA sequence: TGCGCCAGCGCCCCCCGAAACGAACAGGGGGCTTTTTTTAGACAAGATACGCAGTATTTT. This chain uses TRBV5-1 with TRBJ2-3; 9 nucleotides line up with TRBD1. V dropped 7 bases and J dropped 5; count of bases not matched to a gene: 26. Per the germline V gene, CDR1 is SGHRS and CDR2 is YFSETQ. The CDR3 extends over 20 amino acids.

As concerns this clonotype: A junction end diverges from the germline sequence, so it may reflect a read error. The chain has TRBV28 and TRBJ2-7, with D hard to call. CDR1 MDHEN and CDR2 SYDVKM come from the germline V gene. This CDR3 is 14 amino acids long. This CDR3 reads CAGSLNSYLYEQYF. The CDR3 region has the DNA TGTGCCGGCAGTTTAAACAGTTACCTCTACGAGCAGTACTTC.